The present T cell receptor (beta chain) was sequenced within a study of metastatic and nonmetastatic thyroid tumors. As for the study in general: For malignant and benign thyroid patients, tumor or nodule tissue and blood were the sources whose repertoires were compared. Study-wide points: In both blood and tumor samples, TCR beta diversity was reported significantly higher for malignant than benign nodules.

No treatment of any kind had been given to any patient before thyroid surgery. This clone was detected ten times or more. Antigen specificity is unknown. Methods used by the authors: A papillary thyroid cancer distant-metastasis classifier was built from CDR3 differences across clinicopathological groups. TCRdb re-called the PCR reads through MiXCR. These V and J calls rely on TCRdb rather than the paper's analysis. The table records roughly 32,000 clones, approximately 20% of them present only once. This TCR was sampled from a female donor with papillary thyroid cancer or a benign thyroid nodule (not recorded which). Some clones in this sample may be carry-over from other donors' samples. Source material: blood.

The CDR3 is CSARPGATNEKLFF. The CDR3 coding sequence is TGCAGTGCTAGGCCCGGTGCAACTAATGAAAAACTGTTTTTT. V is TRBV20-1 and J is TRBJ1-4; D call uncertain. Trimming removed 3 bases from V and 0 bases from J, with 8 bases in between. The CDR3 runs 14 residues. CDR1 is DFQATT and CDR2 is SNEGSKA in the germline V gene (reference sequence).